This is a list of T cell receptor beta chains from one sample in a study of OX40 agonist ivuxolimab in advanced cancers. The protocol was immunoSEQ multiplex PCR, while the TCRdb copy is restricted to in-frame clones and leaves out a portion. The profile covers more than 65,000 clones, with under 95% appearing a single time and roughly 1% taken by the ten largest. The material sequenced was CD4+ or CD8+ T cells sorted from blood, taken in a trial of the OX40 agonist ivuxolimab. These receptors were taken from an adult with an advanced solid tumor such as melanoma, head and neck, liver or kidney cancer. Each CDR3 is given with its conserved first and last residue. Each record gives: CDR3 length, J gene, D gene, clone size, V gene, CDR3 DNA, CDR3 protein. The D gene is left open where the match is weak. Clone sizes are given selectively: once, few, many, or a class where the clone is expanded.

15,TRBJ1-4,TRBD1,few,TRBV18,TGTGCCAGCTCACCTAGACAGGGGAAAGGTGAAAAACTGTTTTTT,CASSPRQGKGEKLFF
14,TRBJ2-5,.,.,TRBV6-1,TGTGCCAGCAGTGAAGCGAGAAAGGCGGAGACCCAGTACTTC,CASSEARKAETQYF
13,TRBJ2-2,TRBD2,.,TRBV2,TGTGCCAGCAGGACTAGCTGGCTCGGGGAGCTGTTTTTT,CASRTSWLGELFF
18,TRBJ2-3,TRBD2,.,TRBV7-9,TGTGCCAGCAGCTTAGTTAGAACTAGCGGGGCCGTCACAGATACGCAGTATTTT,CASSLVRTSGAVTDTQYF
13,TRBJ1-5,TRBD1,.,TRBV19,TGTGCCACGGCGGACAGGGTGTATCAGCCCCAGCATTTT,CATADRVYQPQHF
14,TRBJ2-7,.,.,TRBV6-6,TGTGCCAGCACTAACGGACAAAACTCCTACGAGCAGTACTTC,CASTNGQNSYEQYF
16,TRBJ2-3,TRBD1,.,TRBV30,TGTGCCTGGAGTTCGGGACAGGGTTCGGGCACAGATACGCAGTATTTT,CAWSSGQGSGTDTQYF
15,TRBJ2-7,.,.,TRBV5-1,TGCGCCAGCAGCTTGGAGACGGACAGCCCCAACCGGCAGTACTTC,CASSLETDSPNRQYF
16,TRBJ2-1,TRBD2,.,TRBV7-2,TGTGCCAGCAGCTTGACGGGACTAGGGGACTACAATGAGCAGTTCTTC,CASSLTGLGDYNEQFF
11,TRBJ2-7,.,.,TRBV5-1,TGCGCCAGCAGCTTGGACTACGAGCAGTACTTC,CASSLDYEQYF
16,TRBJ2-3,TRBD2,.,TRBV18,TGTGCCAGCTCATCACCTCCTAGCGGGATAGGAGATACGCAGTATTTT,CASSSPPSGIGDTQYF
12,TRBJ2-3,TRBD1,once,TRBV30,TGTGCCGGACAGGGGGACACAGATACGCAGTATTTT,CAGQGDTDTQYF
13,TRBJ1-1,.,.,TRBV7-9,TGTGCCGGCCGAAGAGCCGGAGACACTGAAGCTTTCTTT,CAGRRAGDTEAFF
13,TRBJ2-1,.,.,TRBV5-4,TGTGCCAGCAGTCAGGAACGGAATAATGAGCAGTTCTTC,CASSQERNNEQFF
16,TRBJ2-2,.,.,TRBV7-9,TGTGCCAGCAGCCAACCTCCGGGACCGAACACCGGGGAGCTGTTTTTT,CASSQPPGPNTGELFF
17,TRBJ2-1,.,.,TRBV12-5,TGTGCTAGTGGTTTGGTACTTATGTCGGCTAATTACAATGAGCAGTTCTTC,CASGLVLMSANYNEQFF
13,TRBJ2-5,.,.,TRBV5-4,TGTGCCAGCAGCTCCTCAACTGGGGAGACCCAGTACTTC,CASSSSTGETQYF
14,TRBJ2-5,TRBD1,.,TRBV30,TGTGCCTTCGCCTTGACAGGGGCGGGAGAGACCCAGTACTTC,CAFALTGAGETQYF
13,TRBJ1-6,.,.,TRBV30,TGTGCCTGGGACCTCTATCTCGGTTCACCCCTCCACTTT,CAWDLYLGSPLHF
15,TRBJ2-6,.,.,TRBV19,TGTGCCAGTACAAGATCAGCCTCTGGGGCCAACGTCCTGACTTTC,CASTRSASGANVLTF
13,TRBJ2-7,.,.,TRBV19,TGTGCCAGTAGTATTGGGCCCTCCTACGAGCAGTACTTC,CASSIGPSYEQYF
15,TRBJ1-5,.,.,TRBV7-2,TGTGCCAGCAGCTTAGGGGTACAGTCAAATCAGCCCCAGCATTTT,CASSLGVQSNQPQHF
15,TRBJ2-1,.,few,TRBV2,TGTGCCAGCAGTGCGCGGGCTAGGGGTACCGATGAGCAGTTCTTC,CASSARARGTDEQFF
11,TRBJ2-7,.,.,TRBV6-1,TGTGCCAGCAGTGCCTACTACGAGCAGTACTTC,CASSAYYEQYF
19,TRBJ2-3,.,.,TRBV4-1,TGCGCCAGCAGCCAAGACGCCGCCCAAGTCGGCGGGGTAGCGGATACGCAGTATTTT,CASSQDAAQVGGVADTQYF
12,TRBJ2-7,.,.,TRBV6-1,TGTGCCAGCATGGCAGGGGATGCCGAGCAGTACTTC,CASMAGDAEQYF
16,TRBJ2-1,.,.,TRBV7-2,TGTGCCAGCAGCTTAGTGGTAGCGTTAGCTATCAATGAGCAGTTCTTC,CASSLVVALAINEQFF
21,TRBJ2-3,TRBD2,.,TRBV18,TGTGCCAGCTCACTACTACCACTTGGCGGGGGGCAAGTAAAGGGCACAGATACGCAGTATTTT,CASSLLPLGGGQVKGTDTQYF
14,TRBJ2-1,.,.,TRBV6-1,TGTGCCAGTACGAGGGGGAGCTCCTACAATGAGCAGTTCTTC,CASTRGSSYNEQFF
15,TRBJ2-1,.,.,TRBV6-1,TGTGCCAGCAGTGAACAACAGGGTTCCTACAATGAGCAGTTCTTC,CASSEQQGSYNEQFF
14,TRBJ1-2,.,.,TRBV27,TGTGCCAGCAGTTTATCCCGCTCTAACTATGGCTACACCTTC,CASSLSRSNYGYTF
17,TRBJ2-2,.,.,TRBV10-1,TGCGCCAGCAGTGAGAGTGGTCGGACAGCAAACACCGGGGAGCTGTTTTTT,CASSESGRTANTGELFF
12,TRBJ1-2,.,.,TRBV29-1,TGCAGCGTTCCGGGTGTAAACTATGGCTACACCTTC,CSVPGVNYGYTF
14,TRBJ2-5,.,.,TRBV7-3,TGTGCCAGCAGCTTAGGGGACAACCAAGAGACCCAGTACTTC,CASSLGDNQETQYF
14,TRBJ2-3,.,.,TRBV5-1,TGCGCCAGCAGCTTGGGACTTAGCACAGATACGCAGTATTTT,CASSLGLSTDTQYF
13,TRBJ2-5,.,once,TRBV6-1,TGTGCCAGCAGTGAATTTCGGTGGGAGACCCAGTACTTC,CASSEFRWETQYF
15,TRBJ2-7,TRBD2,.,TRBV5-5,TGTGCCAGCAGCAACCCGGGGAGGGAAGGTGACGAGCAGTACTTC,CASSNPGREGDEQYF
14,TRBJ2-7,.,few,TRBV27,TGTGCCAGCAGTTTAGTTAGGGGTACGTACGAGCAGTACTTC,CASSLVRGTYEQYF
15,TRBJ1-5,.,.,TRBV2,TGTGCCAGCAGTGAGGGGGAGCATAGCAATCAGCCCCAGCATTTT,CASSEGEHSNQPQHF
14,TRBJ2-2,.,.,TRBV29-1,TGCAGCTACGGGACGTCAGCGAACACCGGGGAGCTGTTTTTT,CSYGTSANTGELFF
15,TRBJ2-5,TRBD1,.,TRBV18,TGTGCCAGCTCACCAGAGACAGGGGGACGAGAGACCCAGTACTTC,CASSPETGGRETQYF
11,TRBJ1-2,.,.,TRBV30,TGTGCCTGGAGTGTGGCCTGGGGCTACACCTTC,CAWSVAWGYTF
14,TRBJ1-1,.,.,TRBV2,TGTGCCAGCAAGAACAGTCCCCGTGACACTGAAGCTTTCTTT,CASKNSPRDTEAFF
13,TRBJ2-5,.,.,TRBV6-6,TGTGCCAGCAGCACTATAAACTCAGAGACCCAGTACTTC,CASSTINSETQYF